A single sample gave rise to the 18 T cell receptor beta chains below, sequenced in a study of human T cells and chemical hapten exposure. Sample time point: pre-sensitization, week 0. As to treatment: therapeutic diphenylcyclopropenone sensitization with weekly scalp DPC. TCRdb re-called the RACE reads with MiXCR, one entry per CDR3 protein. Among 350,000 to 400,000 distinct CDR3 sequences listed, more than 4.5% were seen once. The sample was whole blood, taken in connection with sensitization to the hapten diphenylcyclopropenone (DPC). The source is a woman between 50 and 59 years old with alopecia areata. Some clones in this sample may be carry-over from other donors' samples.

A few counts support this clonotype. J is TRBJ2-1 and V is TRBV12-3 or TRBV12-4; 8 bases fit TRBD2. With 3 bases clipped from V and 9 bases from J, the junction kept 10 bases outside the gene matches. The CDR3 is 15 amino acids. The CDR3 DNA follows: TGTGCCAGCAGTTTTGGCGGGGGGCGTACGGGTGAGCAGTTCTTC. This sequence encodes CASSFGGGRTGEQFF.

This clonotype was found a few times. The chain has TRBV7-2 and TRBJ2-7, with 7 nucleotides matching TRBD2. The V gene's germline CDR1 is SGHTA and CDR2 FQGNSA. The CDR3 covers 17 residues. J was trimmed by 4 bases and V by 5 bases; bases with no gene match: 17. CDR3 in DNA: TGTGCCAGCAGCCGTCCGGGACTACTCCGATTAAGTTACGAGCAGTACTTC. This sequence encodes CASSRPGLLRLSYEQYF. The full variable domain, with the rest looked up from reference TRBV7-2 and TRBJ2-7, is GAGVSQSPSNKVTEKGKDVELRCDPISGHTALYWYRQSLGQGLEFLIYFQGNSAPDKSGLPSDRFSAERTGGSVSTLTIQRTQQEDSAVYLCASSRPGLLRLSYEQYFGPGTRLTVT.

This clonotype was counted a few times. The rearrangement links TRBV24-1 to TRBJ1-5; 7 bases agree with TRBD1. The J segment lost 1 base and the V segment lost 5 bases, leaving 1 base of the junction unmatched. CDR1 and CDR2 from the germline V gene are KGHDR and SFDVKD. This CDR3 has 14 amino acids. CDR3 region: CATSVQGSNQPQHF. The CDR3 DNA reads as TGTGCCACCAGTGTACAGGGGAGCAATCAGCCCCAGCATTTT.

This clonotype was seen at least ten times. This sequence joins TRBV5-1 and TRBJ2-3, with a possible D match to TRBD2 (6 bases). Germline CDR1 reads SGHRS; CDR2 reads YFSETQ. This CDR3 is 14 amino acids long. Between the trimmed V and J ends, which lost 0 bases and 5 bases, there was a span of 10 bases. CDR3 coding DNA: TGCGCCAGCAGCTTGGATTCGGGACTAGATACGCAGTATTTT. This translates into CASSLDSGLDTQYF.

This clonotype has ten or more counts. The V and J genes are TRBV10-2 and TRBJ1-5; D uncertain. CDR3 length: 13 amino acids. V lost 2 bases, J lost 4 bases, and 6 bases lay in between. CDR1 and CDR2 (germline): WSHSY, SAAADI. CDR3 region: CASSEGVNQPQHF. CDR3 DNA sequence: TGCGCCAGCAGTGAGGGGGTTAATCAGCCCCAGCATTTT.

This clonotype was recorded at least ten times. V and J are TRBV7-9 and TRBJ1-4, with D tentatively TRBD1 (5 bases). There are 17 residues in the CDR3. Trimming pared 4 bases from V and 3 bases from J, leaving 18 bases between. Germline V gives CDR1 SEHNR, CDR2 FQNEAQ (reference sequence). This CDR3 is CASSSDVWGTANEKLFF. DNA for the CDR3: TGTGCCAGCAGCTCCGACGTTTGGGGCACGGCTAATGAAAAACTGTTTTTT.

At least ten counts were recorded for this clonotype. The DNA of the CDR3 is TGTGCCAGCAGCGCGCCGGTAGCGGGAGTTACAGATACGCAGTATTTT. This gives the protein CASSAPVAGVTDTQYF. The chain employs TRBV7-8 and TRBJ2-3; 9 bases line up with TRBD2. With 5 bases clipped from V and 3 bases from J, the junction kept 9 bases outside the gene matches. There are 16 residues in the CDR3. The V gene's germline CDR1 is SGHVS and CDR2 FQNEAQ.

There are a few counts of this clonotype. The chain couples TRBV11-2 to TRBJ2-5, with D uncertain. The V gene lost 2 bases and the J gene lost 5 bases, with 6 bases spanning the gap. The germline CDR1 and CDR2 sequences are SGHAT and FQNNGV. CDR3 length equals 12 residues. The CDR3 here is CASSLMSETQYF. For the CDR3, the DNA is TGTGCCAGCAGCTTAATGTCGGAGACCCAGTACTTC.

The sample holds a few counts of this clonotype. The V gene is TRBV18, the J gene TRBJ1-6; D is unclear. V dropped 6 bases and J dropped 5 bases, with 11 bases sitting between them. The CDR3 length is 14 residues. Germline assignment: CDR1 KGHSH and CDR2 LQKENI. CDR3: CASSGRGNNSPLHF. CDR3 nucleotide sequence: TGTGCCAGCTCCGGCCGGGGAAATAATTCACCCCTCCACTTT.

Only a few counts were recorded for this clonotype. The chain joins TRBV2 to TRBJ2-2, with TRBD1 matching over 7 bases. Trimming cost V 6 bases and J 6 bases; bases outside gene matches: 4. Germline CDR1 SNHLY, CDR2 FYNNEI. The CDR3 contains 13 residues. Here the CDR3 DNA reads TGTGCCAGCAGGAGACAGGGTCCCGGGGAGCTGTTTTTT. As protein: CASRRQGPGELFF.

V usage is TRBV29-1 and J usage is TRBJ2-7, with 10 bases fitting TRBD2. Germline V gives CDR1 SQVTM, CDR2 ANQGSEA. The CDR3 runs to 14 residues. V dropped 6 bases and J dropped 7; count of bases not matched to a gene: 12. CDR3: CSVPPPAGGREQYF. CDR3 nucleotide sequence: TGCAGCGTGCCCCCCCCAGCGGGAGGGCGGGAGCAGTACTTC.

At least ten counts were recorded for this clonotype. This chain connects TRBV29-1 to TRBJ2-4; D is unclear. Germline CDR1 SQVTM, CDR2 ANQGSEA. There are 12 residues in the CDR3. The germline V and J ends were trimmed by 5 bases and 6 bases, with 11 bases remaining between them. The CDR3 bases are TGCAGCGTTAGCCAGGAGTTAAACATTCAGTACTTC. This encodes CSVSQELNIQYF.

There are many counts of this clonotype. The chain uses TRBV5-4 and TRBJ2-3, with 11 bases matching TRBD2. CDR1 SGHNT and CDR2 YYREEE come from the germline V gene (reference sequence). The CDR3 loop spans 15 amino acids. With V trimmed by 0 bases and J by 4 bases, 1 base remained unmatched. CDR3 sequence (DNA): TGTGCCAGCAGCTTGGTAGCGGGAGGGGCAGATACGCAGTATTTT. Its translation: CASSLVAGGADTQYF.

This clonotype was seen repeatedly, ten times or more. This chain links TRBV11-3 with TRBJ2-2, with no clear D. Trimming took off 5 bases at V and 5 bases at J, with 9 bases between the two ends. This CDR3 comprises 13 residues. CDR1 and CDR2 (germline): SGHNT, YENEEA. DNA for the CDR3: TGTGCCAGCAGCCTCCACGGGACCGGGGAGCTGTTTTTT. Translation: CASSLHGTGELFF.

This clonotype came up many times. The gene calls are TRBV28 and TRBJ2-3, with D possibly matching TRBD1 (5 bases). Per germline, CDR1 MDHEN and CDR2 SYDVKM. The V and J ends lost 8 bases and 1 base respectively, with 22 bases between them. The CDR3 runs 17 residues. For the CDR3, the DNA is TGTGCCAGCGAATCACCCCAGGGATTGGTTGGCACAGATACGCAGTATTTT. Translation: CASESPQGLVGTDTQYF.

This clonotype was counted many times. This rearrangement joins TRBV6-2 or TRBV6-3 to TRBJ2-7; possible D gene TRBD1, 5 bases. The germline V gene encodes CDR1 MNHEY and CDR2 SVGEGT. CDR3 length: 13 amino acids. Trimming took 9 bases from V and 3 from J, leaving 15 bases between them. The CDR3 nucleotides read TGTGCCAGTACTGCAGTTCAGGGCTACGAGCAGTACTTC. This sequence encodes CASTAVQGYEQYF.

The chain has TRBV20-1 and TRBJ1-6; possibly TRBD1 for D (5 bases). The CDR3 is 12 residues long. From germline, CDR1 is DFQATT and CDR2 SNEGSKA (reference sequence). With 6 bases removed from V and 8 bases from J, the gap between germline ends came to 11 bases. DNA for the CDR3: TGCAGTGCCAGGGAGTTCGATTCACCCCTCCACTTT. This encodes CSAREFDSPLHF.

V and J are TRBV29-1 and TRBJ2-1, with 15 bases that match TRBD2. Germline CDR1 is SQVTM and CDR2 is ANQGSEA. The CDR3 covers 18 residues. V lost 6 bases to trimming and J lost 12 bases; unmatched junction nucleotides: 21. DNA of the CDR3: TGCAGCGTGCTAGGACTAGCGGGAGGGCCGGTTCCGGTTGAGGGGCAGTTCTTC. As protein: CSVLGLAGGPVPVEGQFF.